The 16 T cell receptor beta chains below were found in one sample sequenced in a study of blood T cell repertoires in COVID-19. The protocol was immunoSEQ multiplex PCR, while the TCRdb copy is restricted to in-frame clones and leaves out a portion. The sample has 300,000 to 400,000 clones; approximately 90% are singletons. Sequencing was done on a sample of PBMCs or T cells enriched from blood (not recorded which). Receptors were obtained from a young woman with acute COVID-19.

The chain joins TRBV30 to TRBJ1-2; D might be TRBD1 (5 bases). Per the germline V gene, CDR1 is GTSNPN and CDR2 is SVGIG (reference sequence). CDR3 length: 12 amino acids. With 2 bases removed from V and 7 bases from J, the gap between germline ends came to 11 bases. The CDR3 reads CAWSLRGGGYTF. DNA for the CDR3: TGTGCCTGGAGTTTAAGGGGCGGTGGCTACACCTTC.

This chain links TRBV24-1 with TRBJ2-1; 11 bases map to TRBD2. The germline CDR1 and CDR2 sequences are KGHDR and SFDVKD. CDR3 size: 17 residues. V was pared by 3 bases and J by 8 bases, with 11 bases of the junction left unmatched. CDR3 protein: CATSDPPLAGGLDEQFF. The CDR3 bases are TGTGCCACCAGTGATCCCCCCCTAGCGGGGGGACTCGATGAGCAGTTCTTC.

V is TRBV7-8 and J is TRBJ2-7; TRBD1 agrees at 8 bases. The CDR3 length is 14 residues. From germline, CDR1 is SGHVS and CDR2 FQNEAQ. J was trimmed by 3 bases and V by 1 base; bases with no gene match: 2. Here the CDR3 DNA reads TGTGCCAGCAGCTTAGTCGGACAGGGCTACGAGCAGTACTTC. This encodes CASSLVGQGYEQYF.

This clone has more than one count but fewer than ten. The J gene is TRBJ2-1, the V gene TRBV6-5, with TRBD1 as a possible D gene (6 bases). The germline gives CDR1 MNHEY, CDR2 SVGAGI. The V gene lost 6 bases and the J gene lost 15 bases, with 15 bases spanning the gap. CDR3 size: 11 residues. The DNA for the CDR3 is TGTGCCAGCAGCCAGGGGCCGATGCTGTTCTTC. Translated, it gives CASSQGPMLFF.

As to this clone: Other DNA sequences in the same sample also yield this CDR3. The chain uses TRBV5-1 and TRBJ2-7; D is perhaps TRBD1 (8 bases). Per the germline V gene, CDR1 is SGHRS and CDR2 is YFSETQ. The CDR3 runs 14 residues. Deletions cut 3 bases from V and 4 bases from J, with 14 bases between. CDR3 coding DNA: TGCGCCAGCAGCTCCGGACAGGGAGGGTACGAGCAGTACTTC. Protein: CASSSGQGGYEQYF.

The CDR3 region is CASSPRGLEAFF. As DNA, the CDR3 is TGTGCCAGCAGCCCCAGGGGGCTCGAAGCTTTCTTT. The chain is built from TRBV3-1 (or the pseudogene TRBV3-2) and TRBJ1-1; 8 bases are a match to TRBD1. CDR1 and CDR2 from the germline V gene are LGHDT and YNNKEL (reference sequence). CDR3 length: 12 residues. After removal of 4 bases from V and 8 bases from J, the junction contained 3 bases not matched to a gene.

V is TRBV18 and J is TRBJ2-7; 7 bases line up with TRBD1. This CDR3 is built from 14 residues. The germline gives CDR1 KGHSH, CDR2 LQKENI. V lost 2 bases, J lost 2 bases, and 3 bases stayed unmatched. In DNA, the CDR3 is TGTGCCAGCTCACCATTGGGACAGACCTACGAGCAGTACTTC. Amino acids: CASSPLGQTYEQYF.

The chain carries TRBV18 and TRBJ2-7; D may be TRBD1 (6 bases). This CDR3 has 16 residues. CDR1 and CDR2 from the germline V gene are KGHSH and LQKENI. V dropped 2 bases and J dropped 0 bases, with 14 bases sitting between them. CDR3 amino acids: CASSPSGVLFSYEQYF. The CDR3 DNA sequence: TGTGCCAGCTCACCATCAGGGGTCCTTTTCTCCTACGAGCAGTACTTC.

This clone was detected only a few times. The V gene is TRBV9, the J gene TRBJ1-2; 7 bases fit TRBD1. CDR1 is SGDLS, CDR2 YYNGEE, per germline. The CDR3 contains 15 residues. V lost 4 bases, J lost 7 bases, and 13 bases stayed unmatched. CDR3 in amino acids: CASSNARGSTGGYTF. For the CDR3, the DNA is TGTGCCAGCAGCAACGCCAGGGGGTCAACGGGTGGCTACACCTTC.

V and J are TRBV27 and TRBJ1-2, with a possible D match to TRBD1 (6 bases). The CDR3 consists of 16 residues. V was trimmed by 6 bases and J by 4 bases, leaving 21 bases between them. The germline V gene has CDR1 MNHEY and CDR2 SMNVEV (reference sequence). This chain's CDR3 is CASSLGQPGHSYGYTF. CDR3 bases: TGTGCCAGCAGCCTTGGACAGCCGGGACACTCCTATGGCTACACCTTC.

The chain combines TRBV19 with TRBJ1-5; TRBD1 agrees at 9 bases. This CDR3 comprises 16 residues. The germline CDR1 and CDR2 sequences are LNHDA and SQIVND (reference sequence). V shed 0 bases, J shed 2 bases, and the junction held 2 bases outside the gene matches. The CDR3 DNA sequence: TGTGCCAGTAGTATAGAACGGGACAGGGGCAATCAGCCCCAGCATTTT. This encodes CASSIERDRGNQPQHF.

CDR3 residues: CATSDSTVSGNTIYF. The CDR3 nucleotides read TGTGCCACCAGTGACTCGACAGTCTCTGGAAACACCATATATTTT. The chain has TRBV24-1 and TRBJ1-3; the D gene is possibly TRBD1 (5 bases). CDR1 and CDR2 from the germline V gene are KGHDR and SFDVKD. The V end lost 4 bases, the J end lost 0 bases, and 9 bases lay between the germline ends. The CDR3 runs 15 residues.

The chain is built from TRBV20-1 and TRBJ2-7; 7 bases line up with TRBD1. The J segment lost 5 bases and the V segment lost 3 bases, leaving 4 bases of the junction unmatched. The CDR3 is 12 amino acids. In germline, CDR1 is DFQATT, CDR2 SNEGSKA (reference sequence). The CDR3 here is CSASYRGNEQYF. The DNA of the CDR3 is TGCAGTGCTAGTTACAGGGGCAACGAGCAGTACTTC.

The rearrangement uses TRBV7-2 and TRBJ1-5, with D possibly TRBD1 on 6 matching bases. The V end lost 2 bases, the J end lost 0 bases, and 17 bases lay between the germline ends. Germline values: CDR1 SGHTA, CDR2 FQGNSA. The CDR3 spans 18 residues. The CDR3 nucleotides are TGTGCCAGCAGCTTATCGGCCACCGGGACACCTAGCAATCAGCCCCAGCATTTT. This sequence encodes CASSLSATGTPSNQPQHF.

CDR3 coding DNA: TGTGCCAGCAGCTCCTGGCATGGGGCCGATGAGCAGTTCTTC. This translates into CASSSWHGADEQFF. V usage is TRBV9 and J usage is TRBJ2-1; D may be TRBD1 (5 bases). Germline V CDR1 and CDR2: SGDLS, YYNGEE. The V end lost 4 bases, the J end lost 8 bases, and 16 bases lay between the germline ends. This CDR3 is built from 14 residues.

This chain joins TRBV13 and TRBJ2-1; 7 bases are a match to TRBD1. V was clipped by 5 bases and J by 6 bases; unmatched bases: 10. CDR1 PRHDT and CDR2 FYEKMQ come from the germline V gene (reference sequence). The CDR3 is 15 residues long. CDR3 coding DNA: TGTGCCAGCAGCCTCGGGACAGCTCCCGGCAATGAGCAGTTCTTC. It encodes CASSLGTAPGNEQFF.